The 14 T cell receptor beta chains below all came from one sample that was sequenced in a study of OX40 agonist ivuxolimab in advanced cancers. Library creation used the immunoSEQ multiplex PCR assay. TCRdb re-hosts the immuneACCESS table, in-frame sequences only. Its copies lack some clones; in the studies checked, an unresolved V gene accounts for under half of them, and the cause for the rest is not known. The table for this sample lists some 80,000 clones; around 86% of them were counted only once. Roughly 0.62% of the sample is in the top ten clones. The source material was CD4+ or CD8+ T cells sorted from blood, sampled in a trial of the OX40 agonist ivuxolimab. The receptor set was obtained from an adult with an advanced solid tumor such as melanoma, head and neck, liver or kidney cancer.

In its sample, this clone was seen once. The V gene is TRBV7-6, the J gene TRBJ1-2; TRBD1 aligns across 7 bases. The CDR3 runs to 13 residues. V trimming: 8 bases; J trimming: 0 bases; junction bases outside the gene matches: 3. Germline lookup yields CDR1 SGHVS and CDR2 FNYEAQ. The CDR3 spells CASSGGTNYGYTF. CDR3 sequence (DNA): TGTGCCAGCTCAGGGGGAACTAACTATGGCTACACCTTC.

The CDR3 spells CASSQGHREYTEAFF. CDR3 nucleotides: TGCGCCAGCAGCCAGGGTCACAGGGAGTACACTGAAGCTTTCTTT. The rearrangement uses TRBV4-3 and TRBJ1-1; D is perhaps TRBD1 (6 bases). The V end lost 3 bases, the J end lost 3 bases, and 14 bases lay between the germline ends. This CDR3 contains 15 residues. Per germline, CDR1 LGHNA and CDR2 YSLEER.

The gene calls are TRBV18 and TRBJ2-3, with D hard to call. This CDR3 spans 13 amino acids. The V gene lost 8 bases and the J gene lost 2 bases, with 11 bases spanning the gap. Germline CDR1 KGHSH, CDR2 LQKENI. CDR3 amino acids: CASATDHTDTQYF. CDR3 sequence (DNA): TGTGCCAGCGCCACCGACCACACAGATACGCAGTATTTT.

The chain recombines TRBV7-9 with TRBJ1-2; D is uncertain. The V end was cut by 4 bases, the J end by 8 bases, with 17 bases between. This CDR3 contains 14 residues. Germline CDR1 and CDR2: SEHNR and FQNEAQ (reference sequence). In DNA, the CDR3 is TGTGCCAGCAGCTCCCCCCCCGGGATGCAAGGCTACACCTTC. It encodes CASSSPPGMQGYTF.

V gene TRBV5-1 combines with J gene TRBJ1-1; a weak D match, TRBD1 (6 bases). V was trimmed by 4 bases and J by 7 bases, leaving 14 bases between them. The CDR3 has 13 residues. Germline V gene sequence: CDR1 SGHRS, CDR2 YFSETQ. The CDR3 DNA reads as TGCGCCAGCAGCAACCAGGGGAGGGGTGAAGCTTTCTTT. This translates into CASSNQGRGEAFF.

The chain combines TRBV5-1 with TRBJ1-1; D remains unclear. V was clipped by 4 bases and J by 4 bases, with 17 bases between them. The germline CDR1 and CDR2 sequences are SGHRS and YFSETQ. The CDR3 sequence is 15 residues long. This CDR3 reads CASSPPGVMGTEAFF. The CDR3, as DNA: TGCGCCAGCAGCCCACCCGGGGTGATGGGCACTGAAGCTTTCTTT.

This clone was observed a handful of times. J is TRBJ2-5 and V is TRBV20-1; D uncertain. The CDR3 covers 11 residues. Germline CDR1 reads DFQATT; CDR2 reads SNEGSKA (reference sequence). CDR3 sequence (DNA): TGCAGCCCTAAAAACCAAGAGACCCAGTACTTC. It is translated as CSPKNQETQYF.

V usage is TRBV13 and J usage is TRBJ1-4; D unresolved. Germline V gene data show CDR1 as PRHDT and CDR2 as FYEKMQ (reference sequence). Trimming removed 5 bases from V and 4 bases from J, with 8 bases in between. The CDR3 runs to 13 residues. CDR3 region: CASSPGRNEKLFF. The CDR3 DNA reads TGTGCCAGCAGCCCTGGACGTAATGAAAAACTGTTTTTT.

V gene TRBV19 combines with J gene TRBJ1-2; D remains ambiguous. CDR1 and CDR2 (germline): LNHDA, SQIVND (reference sequence). The CDR3 runs to 13 residues. Between the trimmed V and J ends, which lost 3 bases and 3 bases, there was a span of 8 bases. The CDR3: CASSMETYYGYTF. Here the CDR3 DNA reads TGTGCCAGTAGTATGGAGACCTACTATGGCTACACCTTC.

This rearrangement joins TRBV7-9 to TRBJ2-3; D is possibly TRBD2 (7 bases). Germline V gene sequence: CDR1 SEHNR, CDR2 FQNEAQ (reference sequence). This CDR3 comprises 14 residues. The V end lost 5 bases, the J end lost 4 bases, and 13 bases lay between the germline ends. CDR3 protein: CASSTRGASDTQYF. In DNA form, the CDR3 reads TGTGCCAGCAGCACCCGGGGGGCCTCAGATACGCAGTATTTT.

The CDR3 nucleotides are TGTGCCAGCTCAACCACGGTGACAGGGGCCACGAACACCGGGGAGCTGTTTTTT. This encodes CASSTTVTGATNTGELFF. The rearrangement joins TRBV18 to TRBJ2-2, with TRBD1 matching 8 bases. Germline loops: CDR1 KGHSH, CDR2 LQKENI. This CDR3 has 18 residues. Trimming removed 5 bases from V and 0 bases from J; junction bases left unmatched: 11. The whole variable domain, remainder taken from reference TRBV18 and TRBJ2-2, is NAGVMQNPRHLVRRRGQEARLRCSPMKGHSHVYWYRQLPEEGLKFMVYLQKENIIDESGMPKERFSAEFPKEGPSILRIQQVVRGDSAAYFCASSTTVTGATNTGELFFGEGSRLTVL.

This clone has a handful of counts. The chain uses TRBV27 and TRBJ2-5; D is ambiguous. The CDR3 has 14 residues. Germline loops: CDR1 MNHEY, CDR2 SMNVEV (reference sequence). Trimming pared 0 bases from V and 7 bases from J, leaving 12 bases between. CDR3 in amino acids: CASSLSGLMGTQYF. The CDR3 DNA sequence: TGTGCCAGCAGTTTATCAGGCCTGATGGGGACCCAGTACTTC.

The CDR3 loop is CASSSPSRQARDTQYF. The CDR3 DNA reads TGTGCCAGCAGTTCCCCTTCTCGACAGGCCAGGGATACGCAGTATTTT. V and J are TRBV27 and TRBJ2-3; D perhaps matches TRBD1 (6 bases). Looked up from germline, CDR1 is MNHEY and CDR2 is SMNVEV (reference sequence). V lost 4 bases and J 6 bases, leaving 20 bases between the germline ends. The CDR3 has 16 residues.

The J gene is TRBJ2-3, the V gene TRBV9, with TRBD2 identical over 7 bases. Germline trimming cut 3 bases from V and 5 bases from J; bases unmatched to any gene: 9. The CDR3 runs 15 residues. Germline CDR1 SGDLS, CDR2 YYNGEE. The CDR3 coding sequence is TGTGCCAGCAGCGGCCGGGGAGGGCGCGGAGATACGCAGTATTTT. It specifies CASSGRGGRGDTQYF.